This is a list of T cell receptor beta chains from one sample in a study of blood T cell repertoires in COVID-19. TCRdb keeps only in-frame clones here, not all; method: immunoSEQ multiplex PCR. The sample lists approximately 60,000 clones, around 93% seen once, with roughly 2.7% in the top ten. Specimen: peripheral blood. The origin of the receptors is a man between 65 and 85 years old with active COVID-19. Each CDR3 is given with its conserved first and last residue. The D gene is left open where the match is weak. Clone sizes are given selectively: once, few, many, or a class where the clone is expanded.

D: -
size: -
J: TRBJ2-3
V: TRBV5-1
CDR3: CASSLALAFNTQYF
DNA: TGCGCCAGCAGCTTGGCTCTAGCGTTTAATACGCAGTATTTT

D: -
size: -
J: TRBJ1-6
V: TRBV6-5
CDR3: CASSYRGNNSPLHF
DNA: TGTGCCAGCAGTTACCGGGGGAATAATTCACCCCTCCACTTT

D: TRBD2
size: -
J: TRBJ2-1
V: TRBV4-1
CDR3: CASSPRGGRYNEQFF
DNA: TGCGCCAGCAGCCCGCGGGGGGGCCGTTACAATGAGCAGTTCTTC

D: TRBD1
size: -
J: TRBJ1-5
V: TRBV14
CDR3: CASSQGTGENQPQHF
DNA: TGTGCCAGCAGCCAAGGGACAGGGGAAAATCAGCCCCAGCATTTT

D: TRBD1
size: -
J: TRBJ1-2
V: TRBV12-3/TRBV12-4
CDR3: CASSYGQGEGYTF
DNA: TGTGCCAGCAGCTACGGACAGGGAGAAGGCTACACCTTC

D: TRBD1
size: -
J: TRBJ2-1
V: TRBV5-1
CDR3: CASSAAGQGRNEQFF
DNA: TGCGCCAGCAGCGCGGCGGGACAGGGTCGGAATGAGCAGTTCTTC

D: TRBD2
size: -
J: TRBJ2-1
V: TRBV4-3
CDR3: CASSQAGSGSYNEQFF
DNA: TGCGCCAGCAGCCAAGCGGGTAGCGGGAGCTACAATGAGCAGTTCTTC

D: -
size: -
J: TRBJ1-6
V: TRBV5-1
CDR3: CASSPLQAVQSTSNSPLHF
DNA: TGCGCCAGCAGCCCCCTGCAGGCCGTGCAGTCCACTAGCAATTCACCCCTCCACTTT

D: -
size: -
J: TRBJ1-5
V: TRBV4-1
CDR3: CASSQDVGEHQPQHF
DNA: TGCGCCAGCAGCCAAGACGTGGGCGAGCATCAGCCCCAGCATTTT

D: TRBD1
size: -
J: TRBJ1-1
V: TRBV18
CDR3: CASSPPGGQNTEAFF
DNA: TGTGCCAGCTCACCACCAGGGGGCCAGAACACTGAAGCTTTCTTT

D: -
size: once
J: TRBJ2-3
V: TRBV4-2
CDR3: CASSQGQGDTDTQYF
DNA: TGTGCCAGCAGCCAGGGACAAGGGGACACAGATACGCAGTATTTT

D: TRBD1
size: -
J: TRBJ1-4
V: TRBV7-2
CDR3: CASRNGQGAWEKLFF
DNA: TGTGCCAGCAGAAACGGACAGGGGGCTTGGGAAAAACTGTTTTTT

D: -
size: -
J: TRBJ1-5
V: TRBV27
CDR3: CASSPLSGKQPQHF
DNA: TGTGCCAGCAGCCCACTGTCGGGGAAGCAGCCCCAGCATTTT

D: -
size: -
J: TRBJ1-5
V: TRBV15
CDR3: CATSNDRGNQPQHF
DNA: TGTGCCACCAGCAACGACCGGGGCAATCAGCCCCAGCATTTT